Listed here are 18 T cell receptor beta chains from one sample, sequenced in a study of cytomegalovirus exposure and HLA in healthy donors. The PCR had 60 Vbeta and 13 Jbeta primers. Some clones are missing from TCRdb's copy, which holds only in-frame ones; the method was immunoSEQ multiplex PCR. The data hold approximately 160,000 clones, with 70% to 90% observed a single time. The specimen was PBMCs. Source of these receptors: a woman younger than 30 in good health and CMV-seronegative.

The chain recombines TRBV6-4 with TRBJ2-2; no clear D gene. Germline CDR1 and CDR2: MRHNA and SNTAGT. V lost 0 bases, J lost 1 base, and 9 bases lay in between. The CDR3 totals 16 residues. The CDR3 loop reads CASSDSPGLNTGELFF. Written as DNA, the CDR3 is TGTGCCAGCAGTGACTCCCCGGGTTTGAACACCGGGGAGCTGTTTTTT.

CDR3 protein: CASSFLRQGSQPQHF. In DNA, the CDR3 is TGTGCCAGCAGTTTTCTTAGACAGGGGAGCCAGCCCCAGCATTTT. This chain joins TRBV28 and TRBJ1-5; TRBD1 matches 8 bases. Germline V CDR1 and CDR2: MDHEN, SYDVKM. This CDR3 has 15 amino acids. The junction had 8 bases not matched to a gene; V was cut back by 3 bases and J by 7 bases.

The chain recombines TRBV10-2 with TRBJ1-2; D perhaps matches TRBD1 (5 bases). The CDR3 length is 18 residues. Trimming left V 0 bases short and J 2 bases short, with 19 bases between. The V gene's germline CDR1 is WSHSY and CDR2 SAAADI. The CDR3 DNA follows: TGCGCCAGCAGTGAGTCTGGGCCCAGGGTGGGTCAAAACTATGGCTACACCTTC. Amino acid sequence: CASSESGPRVGQNYGYTF.

This clone qualifies as medium-sized. V gene TRBV25-1 combines with J gene TRBJ1-1; D not certain. The V end lost 4 bases, the J end lost 1 base, and 4 bases lay between the germline ends. From germline, CDR1 is MGHDK and CDR2 SYGVNS. This CDR3 is built from 12 residues. CDR3 sequence: CASSAGNTEAFF. CDR3 DNA: TGTGCCAGCAGTGCAGGGAACACTGAAGCTTTCTTT.

V is TRBV6-6 and J is TRBJ1-1, with D possibly matching TRBD1 (5 bases). V was cut by 0 bases and J by 4 bases, with 12 bases left in between. The CDR3 is 15 residues long. Germline values: CDR1 MNHNY, CDR2 SVGAGI (reference sequence). The CDR3 bases are TGTGCCAGCAGTTACTCGTCGGTGGGGGGCACTGAAGCTTTCTTT. This sequence encodes CASSYSSVGGTEAFF.

The rearrangement links TRBV5-1 to TRBJ2-7; D call uncertain. The ends were cut back, 3 bases at V and 9 bases at J, with 16 bases in the middle. The germline V gene has CDR1 SGHRS and CDR2 YFSETQ. The CDR3 is 13 residues long. The CDR3 region is CASSSGGPVGQYF. DNA for the CDR3: TGCGCCAGCAGCTCCGGTGGGCCTGTGGGGCAGTACTTC.

This rearrangement joins TRBV7-8 to TRBJ2-1; perhaps TRBD2 as D (5 bases). The CDR3 contains 14 residues. Germline V lookup: CDR1 SGHVS, CDR2 FQNEAQ. Trimming stripped 5 bases from V and 2 bases from J, with 10 bases between. The CDR3 DNA is TGTGCCAGCAGCCGAACCGGGGCCTACAATGAGCAGTTCTTC. Translating it yields CASSRTGAYNEQFF.

V gene TRBV5-6 combines with J gene TRBJ2-7; TRBD1 agrees at 10 bases. The CDR3 runs 14 residues. The germline CDR1 and CDR2 sequences are SGHDT and YYEEEE. J gave up 7 bases and V 0 bases, and 4 bases lay outside the gene matches. The CDR3 DNA sequence: TGTGCCAGCAGCTTGGGACAGGGGGCGCGTGAGCAGTACTTC. It translates to CASSLGQGAREQYF.

The chain is built from TRBV7-3 and TRBJ2-5; D is possibly TRBD2 (6 bases). The CDR3 has 16 amino acids. Trimming removed 3 bases at V and 2 bases at J, with 16 bases between. Per the germline V gene, CDR1 is SGHTA and CDR2 is FQGTGA. In DNA form, the CDR3 reads TGTGCCAGCAGCTTCCAACTAGCTCGAGTACAAGAGACCCAGTACTTC. This codes for CASSFQLARVQETQYF.

This clone was detected only once. This chain uses TRBV10-1 with TRBJ2-7; the match to TRBD1 covers 7 bases. The V segment lost 6 bases and the J segment 6 bases; nucleotides outside the gene matches: 8. The CDR3 contains 13 residues. Germline CDR1 WNHNN, CDR2 SYGVQD (reference sequence). The chain's CDR3 is CASREDRDSEQYF. CDR3 nucleotides: TGCGCCAGCAGGGAAGATCGGGACAGCGAGCAGTACTTC.

This chain connects TRBV9 to TRBJ1-6; D is undetermined. CDR3 length equals 18 residues. Looked up from germline, CDR1 is SGDLS and CDR2 is YYNGEE. V lost 0 bases to trimming and J lost 0 bases, with 13 bases between them. CDR3 bases: TGTGCCAGCAGCGTAGACGGGGATGCGAGCTCCTATAATTCACCCCTCCACTTT. Translation: CASSVDGDASSYNSPLHF.

This chain uses TRBV6-1 with TRBJ1-4; D is unclear. Trimming took off 6 bases at V and 8 bases at J, with 13 bases between the two ends. Germline V gives CDR1 MNHNS, CDR2 SASEGT. The CDR3 extends over 13 amino acids. CDR3 nucleotide sequence: TGTGCCAGCAGCCCAGGCGGCGGGGAAAAACTGTTTTTT. This translates into CASSPGGGEKLFF.

This chain connects TRBV10-1 to TRBJ1-5; the match to TRBD1 covers 9 bases. V shed 4 bases and J 5 bases; nucleotides not matched to a gene: 6. CDR3 size: 15 residues. Germline lookup yields CDR1 WNHNN and CDR2 SYGVQD (reference sequence). The CDR3 loop is CASSGDRDPHQPQHF. CDR3 DNA sequence: TGCGCCAGCAGTGGGGACAGGGATCCCCATCAGCCCCAGCATTTT.

The chain couples TRBV6-1 to TRBJ1-5; D is undetermined. The germline V gene has CDR1 MNHNS and CDR2 SASEGT. This CDR3 region has 13 residues. The germline V and J ends were trimmed by 4 bases and 7 bases, with 11 bases remaining between them. CDR3 protein: CASSGAYHQPQHF. CDR3 in DNA: TGTGCCAGCAGTGGGGCGTACCACCAGCCCCAGCATTTT.

This clone was observed a few times. The genes are TRBV7-3 and TRBJ2-1; 7 bases fit TRBD2. The CDR3 has 13 residues. The germline gives CDR1 SGHTA, CDR2 FQGTGA. Germline trimming cut 2 bases from V and 10 bases from J; bases unmatched to any gene: 5. The CDR3 protein is CASSLERDGEQFF. CDR3 nucleotide sequence: TGTGCCAGCAGCTTAGAGCGGGACGGAGAGCAGTTCTTC.

The rearrangement joins TRBV27 to TRBJ1-1, with 10 nucleotides matching TRBD1. V lost 5 bases, J lost 5 bases, and 8 bases stayed unmatched. Per germline, CDR1 MNHEY and CDR2 SMNVEV (reference sequence). This CDR3 has 15 amino acids. CDR3 in amino acids: CASSPEDRGRTEAFF. CDR3 coding DNA: TGTGCCAGCAGTCCGGAAGACAGGGGGCGGACTGAAGCTTTCTTT.

The V and J genes are TRBV6-1 and TRBJ2-7, with TRBD1 identical over 7 bases. The trim removed 6 bases at V and 0 bases at J, leaving 8 bases unmatched. Germline CDR1 is MNHNS and CDR2 is SASEGT. The CDR3 length is 15 residues. CDR3 nucleotide sequence: TGTGCCAGCAGGACAATGGGACAGCACTCCTACGAGCAGTACTTC. It codes for CASRTMGQHSYEQYF.

J is TRBJ2-1 and V is TRBV27, with a possible D match to TRBD1 (5 bases). CDR3 size: 13 residues. The V end lost 5 bases, the J end lost 6 bases, and 11 bases lay between the germline ends. Germline CDR1 is MNHEY and CDR2 is SMNVEV (reference sequence). CDR3 in amino acids: CASSGRQGNEQFF. The CDR3 region has the DNA TGTGCCAGCAGTGGACGCCAGGGCAATGAGCAGTTCTTC.